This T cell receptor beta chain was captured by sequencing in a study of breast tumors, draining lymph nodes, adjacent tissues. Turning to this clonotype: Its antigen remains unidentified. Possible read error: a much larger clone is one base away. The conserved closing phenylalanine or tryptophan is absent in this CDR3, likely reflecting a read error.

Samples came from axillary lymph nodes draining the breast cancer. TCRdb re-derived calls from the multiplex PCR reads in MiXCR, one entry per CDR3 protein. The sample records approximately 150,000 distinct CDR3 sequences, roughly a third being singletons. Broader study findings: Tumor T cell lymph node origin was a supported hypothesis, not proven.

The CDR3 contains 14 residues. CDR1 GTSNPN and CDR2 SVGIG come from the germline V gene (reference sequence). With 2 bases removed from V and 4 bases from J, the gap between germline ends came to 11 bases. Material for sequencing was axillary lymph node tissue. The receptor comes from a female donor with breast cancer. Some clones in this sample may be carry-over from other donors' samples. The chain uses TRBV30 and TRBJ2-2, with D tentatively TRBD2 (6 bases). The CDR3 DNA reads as TGTGCCTGGAGTCCGGGACTGATCACCGGGGAGCTGTTTCTT. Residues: CAWSPGLITGELFL.